The TCR beta chain described here comes from a study of T-cell reconstitution after alpha-beta-depleted transplantation in children. Unique molecular identifiers were built into the TCRbeta library. Each CDR3 protein gets one entry after TCRdb re-called the PCR reads with MiXCR. The data hold hundreds of thousands of distinct CDR3 sequences, with 12% observed a single time. V was shortened by 1 base and J by 4 bases, with 10 bases between the two germline ends. Germline V gene lookup returns CDR1 MNHEY and CDR2 SVGAGI. This CDR3 has 15 residues. This clonotype has at least ten counts. This clonotype was sampled from a human donor who donated a stem cell graft to a child with acute lymphoblastic leukemia. The V call is TRBV6-5, the J call TRBJ2-2; D is possibly TRBD2 (6 bases). Sequences were derived from PBMCs from the stem cell graft donor, sampled from the stem cell graft. The CDR3 DNA sequence: TGTGCCAGCAGTTACTACGGGGGTGGCACCGGGGAGCTGTTTTTT. It translates to CASSYYGGGTGELFF.